This TCR beta chain was obtained from a study of regulatory T cells in long-lasting Graves disease. Study-level background: Persistence in Graves' disease denoted antithyroid drug use beyond 5 years alongside positive TSH receptor antibodies. Study results and limitations: Patients with persistent disease shared 2,741 public clonotypes, outpacing the approximately 870 shared by new patients. Persistent disease was characterized by preferential usage of TRBV28, TRBJ1-2 and TRBJ2-5.

The TCR beta library used iRepertoire HTBI primers with Arm-PCR amplification of CDR3. Each CDR3 protein is one row after TCRdb ran MiXCR on the multiplex PCR reads. The table records under 500,000 distinct CDR3 sequences, about 20% of them present only once. V was pared by 1 base and J by 11 bases, with 11 bases between. The CDR3 runs 13 residues. CDR1 SEHNR and CDR2 FQNEAQ come from the germline V gene (reference sequence). Time point denoted: persistent/refractory GD, antithyroid drugs over 5 years with positive TRAb. Extracted RNA from PBMCs served as the source of the TCR library. This clonotype has a count of ten or more. Its antigen is currently unknown.

The TCR originated in a female donor with Graves disease. The rearrangement links TRBV7-9 to TRBJ2-2; D remains unclear. This material consisted of peripheral blood mononuclear cells (PBMCs), taken when the disease was refractory, from a patient treated with antithyroid drugs. CDR3 nucleotide sequence: TGTGCCAGCAGCTTAGATTGGGAACAAGAGCTGTTTTTT. It encodes CASSLDWEQELFF.